These 3 T cell receptor beta chains share one sample of origin, sequenced in a study of radiation and T cells in renal cell carcinoma. Time point described: blood 4 weeks post-SBRT, at nephrectomy. Treatment meaning: 15 Gy SBRT to primary tumor, nephrectomy 4 weeks later. Libraries were prepared by immunoSEQ multiplex PCR; TCRdb keeps only in-frame clonotypes and omits some of them. The table shows 140,000 or so clones, with 65% to 90% occurring only once. This specimen consisted of blood, obtained from a patient whose treatment included radiotherapy and nephrectomy. The receptors come from a woman in her forties or fifties with renal cell carcinoma.

CDR3 DNA: TGTGCCAGCAATCTTGACAGGGACAACACTGAAGCTTTCTTT. This translates into CASNLDRDNTEAFF. The rearrangement links TRBV6-6 to TRBJ1-1; 7 bases map to TRBD1. The V gene's germline CDR1 is MNHNY and CDR2 SVGAGI (reference sequence). CDR3 size: 14 residues. V was clipped by 7 bases and J by 2 bases; unmatched bases: 7.

J is TRBJ2-1 and V is TRBV2, with D hard to call. The CDR3 consists of 11 residues. V was trimmed by 5 bases and J by 9 bases, leaving 8 bases between them. The germline V gene has CDR1 SNHLY and CDR2 FYNNEI. The CDR3 nucleotides read TGTGCCAGCAGTCTCCAAGGTGAGCAGTTCTTC. Amino acids: CASSLQGEQFF.

This rearrangement joins TRBV28 to TRBJ2-7; a possible D gene is TRBD1 (5 bases). The CDR3 extends over 15 amino acids. In germline, CDR1 is MDHEN, CDR2 SYDVKM. Trimming left V 10 bases short and J 3 bases short, with 22 bases between. Here the CDR3 DNA reads TGTGCCACCCGCCGGCCAGGGAATGCCATCTACGAGCAGTACTTC. As protein: CATRRPGNAIYEQYF. Using reference TRBV28 and TRBJ2-7 for the parts outside the CDR3, the full variable domain is DVKVTQSSRYLVKRTGEKVFLECVQDMDHENMFWYRQDPGLGLRLIYFSYDVKMKEKGDIPEGYSVSREKKERFSLILESASTNQTSMYLCATRRPGNAIYEQYFGPGTRLTVT.